This entry concerns a single T cell receptor (beta chain). The sample belongs to a study of blood T cell repertoires in COVID-19. Across the whole study: Sites in the United States, Italy and Spain provided acute and convalescent COVID-19 samples. The cDNA or gDNA used as material had been derived from T cells, B-cell-depleted T cells, or PBMCs.

CDR1 is LNHDA and CDR2 is SQIVND in the germline V gene (reference sequence). The CDR3 totals 17 residues. After removal of 4 bases from V and 1 base from J, the junction contained 6 bases not matched to a gene. Assay: immunoSEQ multiplex PCR; the TCRdb copy retains only in-frame clones and omits some. The sample carries more than 95,000 clones, roughly 80% recorded once. Sequencing used peripheral blood. The chain employs TRBV19 and TRBJ2-6; 8 bases are shared with TRBD1. This clonotype was sampled from a man in his 60s with acute or convalescent COVID-19. The CDR3 sequence: CASSRTGPRSGANVLTF. CDR3 nucleotides: TGTGCCAGTAGTAGGACAGGGCCCCGGTCTGGGGCCAACGTCCTGACTTTC.